The 2 T cell receptor beta chains in this list originate from one sample, sequenced in a study of blood T cells in healthy people across ages. Combining a sample-barcoded 5' primer with a J-beta primer mix, a second PCR ran for about 6 to 11 cycles. TCRdb re-derived calls from the 5' RACE reads in MiXCR, one entry per CDR3 protein. The table records 1.2 million to 1.5 million distinct CDR3 sequences, about 40% of them present only once. Sequencing was carried out using blood. The receptors derive from a woman aged 18-35 years in good health.

This clonotype was detected only a few times. For the CDR3, the DNA is TGTGCCGTGCAATTGACAGCGAGCACAGATACGCAGTATTTT. Translating gives CAVQLTASTDTQYF. J is TRBJ2-3 and V is TRBV27; tentative D call: TRBD1 (5 bases). V was clipped by 11 bases and J by 0 bases, with 15 bases between them. The germline gives CDR1 MNHEY, CDR2 SMNVEV (reference sequence). CDR3 length: 14 amino acids.

This chain joins TRBV28 and TRBJ2-3, with D perhaps TRBD2 (6 bases). This CDR3 is built from 16 residues. The germline gives CDR1 MDHEN, CDR2 SYDVKM. V gave up 2 bases and J gave up 4 bases, with 16 bases separating them. This CDR3 is CASSLRLARAADTQYF. The CDR3 DNA reads as TGTGCCAGCAGTTTAAGGCTAGCGAGGGCAGCAGATACGCAGTATTTT.